Sequencing of this T cell receptor (beta chain) was carried out in a study of blood T cell repertoires in COVID-19. For the study at large: Samples came from the United States, Italy and Spain, spanning acute and convalescent COVID-19. From T cells, B-cell-depleted T cells, or PBMCs came the material, which was cDNA or gDNA.

In the original analysis: Quantification of nucleated cells was approximated via reference gene primer amplification. Clones were read by immunoSEQ multiplex PCR, and TCRdb kept only the in-frame ones, dropping some. Clone size and the V and J calls come from that table; the DNA yielded D and trimming. This table holds about 210,000 clones, about 83% found once. Deletions cut 2 bases from V and 6 bases from J, with 14 bases between. The CDR3 is made up of 15 amino acids. CDR1 and CDR2 from the germline V gene are MNHEY and SVGEGT. The sequenced sample was peripheral blood. The chain employs TRBV6-2 or TRBV6-3 and TRBJ2-4; a possible D gene is TRBD2 (6 bases). This sequence was found in a woman in her forties or fifties with active or convalescent COVID-19. The CDR3 loop reads CASSYIGGAANIQYF. The CDR3 coding sequence is TGTGCCAGCAGTTACATCGGGGGAGCCGCAAACATTCAGTACTTC.